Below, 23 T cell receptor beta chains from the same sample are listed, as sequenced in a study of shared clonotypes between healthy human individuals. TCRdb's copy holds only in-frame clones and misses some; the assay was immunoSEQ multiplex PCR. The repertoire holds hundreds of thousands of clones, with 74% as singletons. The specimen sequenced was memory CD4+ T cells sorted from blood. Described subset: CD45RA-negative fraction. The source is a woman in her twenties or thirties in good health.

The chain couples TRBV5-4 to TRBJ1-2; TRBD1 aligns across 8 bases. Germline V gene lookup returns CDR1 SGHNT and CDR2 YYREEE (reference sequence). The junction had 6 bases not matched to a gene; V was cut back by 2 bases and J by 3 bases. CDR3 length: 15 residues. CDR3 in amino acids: CASSFGQGGYYGYTF. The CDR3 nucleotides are TGTGCCAGCAGCTTTGGACAGGGAGGGTACTATGGCTACACCTTC.

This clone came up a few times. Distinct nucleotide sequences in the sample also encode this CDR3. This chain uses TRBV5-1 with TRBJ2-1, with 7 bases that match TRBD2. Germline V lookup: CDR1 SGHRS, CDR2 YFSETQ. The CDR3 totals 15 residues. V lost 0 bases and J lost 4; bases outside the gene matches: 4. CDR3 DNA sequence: TGCGCCAGCAGCTTGGGACTAGCAGATTACAATGAGCAGTTCTTC. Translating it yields CASSLGLADYNEQFF.

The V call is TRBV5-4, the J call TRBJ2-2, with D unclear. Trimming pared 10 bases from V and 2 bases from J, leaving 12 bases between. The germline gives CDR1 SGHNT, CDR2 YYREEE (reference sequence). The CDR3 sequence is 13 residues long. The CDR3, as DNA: TGTGCCTCAAACGAGGTAAACACCGGGGAGCTGTTTTTT. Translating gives CASNEVNTGELFF.

The CDR3 loop reads CASSLGSAIYYEQYF. DNA for the CDR3: TGTGCCAGCAGCTTAGGAAGCGCGATATACTACGAGCAGTACTTC. The V and J genes are TRBV14 and TRBJ2-7; D remains ambiguous. In germline, CDR1 is SGHDN, CDR2 FVKESK. This CDR3 comprises 15 residues. V gave up 5 bases and J gave up 3 bases, with 17 bases separating them.

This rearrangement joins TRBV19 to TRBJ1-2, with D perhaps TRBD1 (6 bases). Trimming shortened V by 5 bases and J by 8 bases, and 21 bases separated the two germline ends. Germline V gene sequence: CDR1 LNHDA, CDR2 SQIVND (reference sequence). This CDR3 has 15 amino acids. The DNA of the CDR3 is TGTGCCAGTAGTCCCCCGTTGGACAGACGCCACGGCTACACCTTC. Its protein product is CASSPPLDRRHGYTF.

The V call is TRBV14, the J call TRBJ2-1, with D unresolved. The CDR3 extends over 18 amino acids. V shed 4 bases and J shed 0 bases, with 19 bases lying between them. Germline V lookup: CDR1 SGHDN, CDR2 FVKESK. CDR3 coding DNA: TGTGCCAGCAGCCTAACTTCTTATCGGTTAAGCTCCTACAATGAGCAGTTCTTC. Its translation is CASSLTSYRLSSYNEQFF.

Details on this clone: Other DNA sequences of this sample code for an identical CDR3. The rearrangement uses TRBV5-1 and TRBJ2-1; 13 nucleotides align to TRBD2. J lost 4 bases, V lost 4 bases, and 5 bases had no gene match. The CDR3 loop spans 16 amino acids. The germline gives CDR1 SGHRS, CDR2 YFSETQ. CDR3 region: CASSPGTSGIYNEQFF. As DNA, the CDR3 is TGCGCCAGCAGCCCCGGGACTAGCGGGATATACAATGAGCAGTTCTTC.

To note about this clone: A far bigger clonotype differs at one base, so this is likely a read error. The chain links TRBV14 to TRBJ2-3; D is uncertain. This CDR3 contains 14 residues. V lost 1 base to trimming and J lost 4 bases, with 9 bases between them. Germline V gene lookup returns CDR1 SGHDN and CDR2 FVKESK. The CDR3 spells CASSQVLPADTQYF. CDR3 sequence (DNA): TGTGCCAGCAGCCAAGTCTTGCCCGCAGATACGCAGTATTTT. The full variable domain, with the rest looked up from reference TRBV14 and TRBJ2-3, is EAGVTQFPSHSVIEKGQTVTLRCDPISGHDNLYWYRRVMGKEIKFLLHFVKESKQDESGMPNNRFLAERTGGTYSTLKVQPAELEDSGVYFCASSQVLPADTQYFGPGTRLTVL.

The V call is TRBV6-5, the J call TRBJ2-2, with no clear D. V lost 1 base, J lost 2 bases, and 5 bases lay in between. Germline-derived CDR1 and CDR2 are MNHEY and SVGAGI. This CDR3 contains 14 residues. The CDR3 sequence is CASSYWYNTGELFF. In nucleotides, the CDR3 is TGTGCCAGCAGTTACTGGTACAACACCGGGGAGCTGTTTTTT.

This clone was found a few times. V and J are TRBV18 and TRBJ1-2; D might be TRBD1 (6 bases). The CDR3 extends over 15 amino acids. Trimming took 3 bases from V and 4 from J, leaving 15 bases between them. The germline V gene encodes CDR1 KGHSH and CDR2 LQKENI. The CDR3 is CASSPAGQGLYGYTF. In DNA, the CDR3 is TGTGCCAGCTCACCTGCGGGGCAGGGGCTCTATGGCTACACCTTC.

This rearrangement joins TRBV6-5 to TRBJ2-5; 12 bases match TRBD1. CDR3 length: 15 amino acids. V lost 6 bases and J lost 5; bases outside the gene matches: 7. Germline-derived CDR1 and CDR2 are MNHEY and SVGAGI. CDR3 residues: CASSRGTGGRETQYF. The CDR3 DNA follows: TGTGCCAGCAGCCGTGGGACAGGGGGCAGGGAGACCCAGTACTTC.

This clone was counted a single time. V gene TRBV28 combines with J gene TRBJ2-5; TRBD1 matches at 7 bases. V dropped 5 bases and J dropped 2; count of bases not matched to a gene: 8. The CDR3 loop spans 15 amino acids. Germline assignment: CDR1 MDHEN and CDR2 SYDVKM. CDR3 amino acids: CASSSTPGQQETQYF. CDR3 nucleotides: TGTGCCAGCAGTAGCACTCCGGGACAGCAAGAGACCCAGTACTTC. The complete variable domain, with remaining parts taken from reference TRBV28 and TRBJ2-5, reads DVKVTQSSRYLVKRTGEKVFLECVQDMDHENMFWYRQDPGLGLRLIYFSYDVKMKEKGDIPEGYSVSREKKERFSLILESASTNQTSMYLCASSSTPGQQETQYFGPGTRLLVL.

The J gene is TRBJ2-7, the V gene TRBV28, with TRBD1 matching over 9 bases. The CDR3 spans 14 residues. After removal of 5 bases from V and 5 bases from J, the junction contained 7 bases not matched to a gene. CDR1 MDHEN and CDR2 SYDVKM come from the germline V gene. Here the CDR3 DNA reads TGTGCCAGCAGTCCCTGGGACAGGGACCACGAGCAGTACTTC. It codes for CASSPWDRDHEQYF.

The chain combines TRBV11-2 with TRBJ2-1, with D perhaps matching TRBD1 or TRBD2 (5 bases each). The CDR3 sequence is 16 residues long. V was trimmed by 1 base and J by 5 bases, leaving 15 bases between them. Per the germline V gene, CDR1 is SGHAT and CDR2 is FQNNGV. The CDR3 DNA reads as TGTGCCAGCAGCTTAGGGGGGAGTCTTAAGCACAATGAGCAGTTCTTC. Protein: CASSLGGSLKHNEQFF.

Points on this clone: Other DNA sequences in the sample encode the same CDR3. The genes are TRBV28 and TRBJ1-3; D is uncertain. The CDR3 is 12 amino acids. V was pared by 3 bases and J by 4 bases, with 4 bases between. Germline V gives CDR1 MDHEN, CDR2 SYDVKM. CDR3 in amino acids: CASSFSGNTIYF. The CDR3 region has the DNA TGTGCCAGCAGTTTCTCAGGAAACACCATATATTTT.

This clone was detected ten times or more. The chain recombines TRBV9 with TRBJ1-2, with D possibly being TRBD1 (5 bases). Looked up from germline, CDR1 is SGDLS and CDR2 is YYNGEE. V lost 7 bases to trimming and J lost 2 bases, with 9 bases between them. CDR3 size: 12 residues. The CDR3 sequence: CASWGVNYGYTF. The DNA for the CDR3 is TGTGCCAGCTGGGGGGTAAACTATGGCTACACCTTC.

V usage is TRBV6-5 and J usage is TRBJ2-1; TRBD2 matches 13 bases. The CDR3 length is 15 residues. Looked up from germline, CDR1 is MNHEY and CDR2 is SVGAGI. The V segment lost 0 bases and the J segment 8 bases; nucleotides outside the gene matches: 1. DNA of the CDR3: TGTGCCAGCAGTTACTCTGGACTAGCGGGAGATGAGCAGTTCTTC. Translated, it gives CASSYSGLAGDEQFF.

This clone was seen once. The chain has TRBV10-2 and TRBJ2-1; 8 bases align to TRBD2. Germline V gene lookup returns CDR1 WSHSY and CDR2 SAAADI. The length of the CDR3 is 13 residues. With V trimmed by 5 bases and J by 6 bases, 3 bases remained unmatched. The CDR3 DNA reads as TGCGCCAGCAGTAGCGGGAGAGTCAATGAGCAGTTCTTC. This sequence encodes CASSSGRVNEQFF.

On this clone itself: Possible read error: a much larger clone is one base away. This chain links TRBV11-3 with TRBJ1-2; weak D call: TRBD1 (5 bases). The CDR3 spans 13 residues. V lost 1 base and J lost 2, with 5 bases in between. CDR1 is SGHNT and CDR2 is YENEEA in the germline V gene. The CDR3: CASSLGTNYGYTF. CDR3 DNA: TGTGCCAGCAGCTTAGGGACAAACTATGGCTACACCTTC.

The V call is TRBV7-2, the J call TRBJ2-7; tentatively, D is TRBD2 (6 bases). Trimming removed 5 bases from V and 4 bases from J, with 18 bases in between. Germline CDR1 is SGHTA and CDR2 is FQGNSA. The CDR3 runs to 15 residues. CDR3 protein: CASSPDRGKIYEQYF. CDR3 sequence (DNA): TGTGCCAGCAGCCCAGACCGCGGGAAGATTTACGAGCAGTACTTC.

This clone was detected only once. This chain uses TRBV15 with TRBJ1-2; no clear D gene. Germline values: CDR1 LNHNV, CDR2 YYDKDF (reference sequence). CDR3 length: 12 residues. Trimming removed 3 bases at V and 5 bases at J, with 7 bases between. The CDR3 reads CATSSDVYGYTF. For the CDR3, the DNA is TGTGCCACCAGCAGTGACGTTTATGGCTACACCTTC.

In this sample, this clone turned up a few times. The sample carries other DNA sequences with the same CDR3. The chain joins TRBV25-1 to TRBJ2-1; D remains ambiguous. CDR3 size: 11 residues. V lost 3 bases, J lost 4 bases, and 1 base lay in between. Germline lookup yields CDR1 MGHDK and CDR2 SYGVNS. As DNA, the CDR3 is TGTGCCAGCAGTGATTACAATGAGCAGTTCTTC. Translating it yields CASSDYNEQFF. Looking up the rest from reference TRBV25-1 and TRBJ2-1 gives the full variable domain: EADIYQTPRYLVIGTGKKITLECSQTMGHDKMYWYQQDPGMELHLIHYSYGVNSTEKGDLSSESTVSRIRTEHFPLTLESARPSHTSQYLCASSDYNEQFFGPGTRLTVL.

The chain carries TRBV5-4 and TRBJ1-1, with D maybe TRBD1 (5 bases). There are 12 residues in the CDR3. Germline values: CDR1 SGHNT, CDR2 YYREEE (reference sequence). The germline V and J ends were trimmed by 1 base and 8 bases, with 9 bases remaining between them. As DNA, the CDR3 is TGTGCCAGCAGCTTGACTGGGGCGGAAGCTTTCTTT. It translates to CASSLTGAEAFF.